This TCR beta chain was observed in a study of regulatory T cells in long-lasting Graves disease. Documented time point: newly diagnosed GD, antithyroid drugs for less than 3 months. From PBMCs, RNA was extracted and then used to make the TCR library. There are a few counts of this clonotype. This CDR3 is built from 17 residues. In germline, CDR1 is MGHRA, CDR2 YSYEKL. Trimming removed 1 base at V and 1 base at J, with 14 bases between. Relying on iRepertoire HTBI primers and Arm-PCR of CDR3 regions, the team built TCR beta libraries. A single record per CDR3 protein comes from TCRdb applying MiXCR to the multiplex PCR reads. This repertoire shows hundreds of thousands of distinct CDR3 sequences, approximately 15% found once; its top ten account for around a sixth. This sample was also put to use in a study of T cells in Graves' hyperthyroidism and ophthalmopathy.

This receptor was taken from a woman between 25 and 40 years old with Graves disease. The starting material was peripheral blood mononuclear cells (PBMCs), obtained at new diagnosis, from a patient treated with antithyroid drugs. The V call is TRBV4-1, the J call TRBJ1-3; D call uncertain. For the CDR3, the DNA is TGCGCCAGCAGCCAAGTGGGGTCGGGAGGATCTGGAAACACCATATATTTT. Residues: CASSQVGSGGSGNTIYF.